This TCR beta chain appears in the sequencing data of a study of T cells in Graves' hyperthyroidism and ophthalmopathy. Authors of the study amplified TCR beta CDR3 regions from RNA transcripts. The TCR CDR3 first-round RT-PCR relied on the HTBI primer set. A single record per CDR3 protein comes from TCRdb applying MiXCR to the multiplex PCR reads. The sample has a few hundred thousand distinct CDR3 sequences, roughly 15% seen once. Absent ophthalmopathy progression within 18 months defined stable Graves' hyperthyroidism. Patients were excluded for uncontrolled infection, other autoimmune disease, pregnancy or lactation. Germline V gene sequence: CDR1 MDHEN, CDR2 SYDVKM. The CDR3 is made up of 16 amino acids. V trimming: 4 bases; J trimming: 0 bases; junction bases outside the gene matches: 5. The table lists this clonotype with many counts.

Sample: blood. The chain recombines TRBV28 with TRBJ2-7, with TRBD2 matching 11 bases. The TCR was taken from a middle-aged woman with Graves' hyperthyroidism. Written as DNA, the CDR3 is TGTGCCAGCAGTTCCAGGACTAGCGGGTCCTCCTACGAGCAGTACTTC. Its protein is CASSSRTSGSSYEQYF.